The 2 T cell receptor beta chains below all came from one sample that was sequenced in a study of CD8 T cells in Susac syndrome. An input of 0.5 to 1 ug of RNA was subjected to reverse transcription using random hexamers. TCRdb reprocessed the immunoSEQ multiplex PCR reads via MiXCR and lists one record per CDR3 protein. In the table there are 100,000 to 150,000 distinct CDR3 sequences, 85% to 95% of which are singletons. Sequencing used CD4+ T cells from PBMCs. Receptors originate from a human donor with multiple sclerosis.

The CDR3 here is CASSGAAYNEQFF. The CDR3 DNA reads TGCGCCAGCAGCGGGGCGGCCTACAATGAGCAGTTCTTC. This sequence joins TRBV10-1 and TRBJ2-1, with D possibly called TRBD1 or TRBD2 (5 bases each). The germline V gene encodes CDR1 WNHNN and CDR2 SYGVQD (reference sequence). The CDR3 length is 13 residues. Between the trimmed V and J ends, which lost 6 bases and 2 bases, there was a span of 8 bases.

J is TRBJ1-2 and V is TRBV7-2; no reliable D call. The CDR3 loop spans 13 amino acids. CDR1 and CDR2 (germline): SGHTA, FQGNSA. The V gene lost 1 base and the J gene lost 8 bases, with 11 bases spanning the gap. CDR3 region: CASSLVAGRGYTF. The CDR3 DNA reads TGTGCCAGCAGCTTAGTCGCGGGGAGAGGCTACACCTTC.